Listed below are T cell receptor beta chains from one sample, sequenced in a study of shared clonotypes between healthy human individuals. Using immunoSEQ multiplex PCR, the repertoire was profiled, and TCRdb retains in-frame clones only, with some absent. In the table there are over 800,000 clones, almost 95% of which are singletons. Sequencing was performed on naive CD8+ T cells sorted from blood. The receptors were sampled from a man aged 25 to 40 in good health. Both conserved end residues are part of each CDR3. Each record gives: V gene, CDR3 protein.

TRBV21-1	CASSKEGFNGYGYTF
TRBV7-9	CASSFGTGVETQYF
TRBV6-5	CATLAGGRNEQFF
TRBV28	CASSFRVGTGNEQFF
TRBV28	CASSLDSGESYTF
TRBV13	CASSLVGKPQHF
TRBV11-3	CASSYRGRDNEQFF
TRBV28	CASRRNSATNEKLFF
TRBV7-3	CASSLVGSEYNEQFF
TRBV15	CATSRVRGVLNEQFF
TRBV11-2	CASSLGWGAVDEQFF
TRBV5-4	CASSLGGRSGANVLTF
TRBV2	CASSDSGNQPQHF
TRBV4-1	CASSSGVGPGETQYF
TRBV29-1	CSVAPLPPHNEQFF
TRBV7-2	CASSFVGAYNEQFF
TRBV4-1	CASSQEVAQRRGYEQYF
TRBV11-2	CASSLDVGLAGVEEQYF
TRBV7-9	CASSLALHTGANVLTF
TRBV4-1	CASSQGLVLEQYF
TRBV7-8	CASSLEGNEKLFF
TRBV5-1	CASRLRPTDLGLDGYTF
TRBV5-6	CASELGNANYGYTF
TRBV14	CASSQAPGGPRYEQYF
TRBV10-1	CASSVGGGYEQYF
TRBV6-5	CASSYGTSGIGETQYF
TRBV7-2	CASSLWAGPNEKLFF
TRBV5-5	CASSLSTSRSYEQYF
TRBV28	CASSGAVVGSHTQYF
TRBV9	CASSGLAGGLNEQFF
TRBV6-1	CASLASPTGELFF
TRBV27	CASSPSRGHYYNEQFF
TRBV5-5	CASSHVTNLAGHTDTQYF
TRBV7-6	CASSLVPRDRGYEQYF
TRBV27	CASSPTPGAGPNYNEQFF
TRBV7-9	CASRRDTGELFF
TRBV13	CASSLPPSYEQYF
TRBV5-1	CASSSGQGSYEQYF
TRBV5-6	CASSIQDSYNEQFF
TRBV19	CARTLGPVGESYNEQFF
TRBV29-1	CSAGTGVYEQYF
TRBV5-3	CAFPIDRAGGYTF
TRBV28	CASSLGGRNQPQHF
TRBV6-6	CASSIENTGELFF
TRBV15	CATSRENNNEQFF